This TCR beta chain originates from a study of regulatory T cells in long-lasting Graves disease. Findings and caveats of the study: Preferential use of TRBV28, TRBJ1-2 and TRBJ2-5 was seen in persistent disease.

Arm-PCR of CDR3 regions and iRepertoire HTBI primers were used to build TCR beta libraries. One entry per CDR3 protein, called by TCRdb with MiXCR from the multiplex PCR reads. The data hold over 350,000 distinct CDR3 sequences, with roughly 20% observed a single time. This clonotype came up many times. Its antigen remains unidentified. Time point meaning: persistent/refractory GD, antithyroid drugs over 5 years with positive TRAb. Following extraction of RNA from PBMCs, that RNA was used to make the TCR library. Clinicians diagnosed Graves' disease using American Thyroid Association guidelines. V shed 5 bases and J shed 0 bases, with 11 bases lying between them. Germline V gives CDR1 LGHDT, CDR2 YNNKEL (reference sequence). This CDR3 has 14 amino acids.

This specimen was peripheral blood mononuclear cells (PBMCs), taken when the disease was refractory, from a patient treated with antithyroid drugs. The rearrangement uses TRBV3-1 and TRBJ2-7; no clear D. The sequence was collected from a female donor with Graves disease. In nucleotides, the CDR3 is TGTGCCAGCAGCGACGACTCGGCCTCCTACGAGCAGTACTTC. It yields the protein CASSDDSASYEQYF.